The clone carrying this TCR beta chain turned up a few times. A single record per CDR3 protein comes from TCRdb applying MiXCR to the RT-PCR reads. The table lists hundreds of thousands of distinct CDR3 sequences, 13% to 15% of them singletons, with 3% to 4.5% in the top ten. The source is a female donor in good health, serving as a healthy control. Material: memory CD4+ T cells from blood.

The CDR3 here is CASSPTGEAGKSETQYF. The CDR3 bases are TGTGCCAGCAGCCCCACTGGGGAAGCGGGAAAGTCAGAGACCCAGTACTTC. The gene calls are TRBV4-2 and TRBJ2-5, with TRBD2 identical over 7 bases. This CDR3 has 17 residues. From germline, CDR1 is LGHNA and CDR2 YNFKEQ. After removal of 4 bases from V and 4 bases from J, the junction contained 15 bases not matched to a gene.